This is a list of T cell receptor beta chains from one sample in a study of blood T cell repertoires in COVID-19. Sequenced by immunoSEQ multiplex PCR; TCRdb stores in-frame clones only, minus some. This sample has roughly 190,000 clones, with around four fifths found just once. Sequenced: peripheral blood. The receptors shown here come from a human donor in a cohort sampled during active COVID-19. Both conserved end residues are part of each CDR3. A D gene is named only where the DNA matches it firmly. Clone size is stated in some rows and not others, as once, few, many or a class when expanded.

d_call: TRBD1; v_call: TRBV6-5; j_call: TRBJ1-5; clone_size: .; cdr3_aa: CATTRDRVNQPQHF; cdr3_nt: TGTGCCACCACCCGGGACAGGGTCAATCAGCCCCAGCATTTT
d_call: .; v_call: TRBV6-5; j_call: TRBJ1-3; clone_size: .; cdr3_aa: CASSTGNTIYF; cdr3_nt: TGTGCCAGCAGCACTGGAAACACCATATATTTT
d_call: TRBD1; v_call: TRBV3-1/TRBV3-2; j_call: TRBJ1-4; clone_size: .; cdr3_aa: CASSPTGAGEKLFF; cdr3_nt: TGTGCCAGCAGTCCCACAGGGGCGGGTGAAAAACTGTTTTTT
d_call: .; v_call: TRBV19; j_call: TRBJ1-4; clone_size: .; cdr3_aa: CASSRRATATNEKLFF; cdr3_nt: TGTGCCAGTAGTCGCAGGGCCACCGCAACTAATGAAAAACTGTTTTTT
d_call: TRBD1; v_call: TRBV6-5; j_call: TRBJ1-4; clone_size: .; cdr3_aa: CASSNEGGRARKLFF; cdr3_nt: TGTGCCAGCAGCAATGAAGGGGGCAGGGCTCGAAAACTGTTTTTT
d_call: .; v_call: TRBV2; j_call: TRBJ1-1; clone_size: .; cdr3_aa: CASRRQVTSTEAFF; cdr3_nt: TGTGCCAGCAGGCGACAGGTGACGAGCACTGAAGCTTTCTTT
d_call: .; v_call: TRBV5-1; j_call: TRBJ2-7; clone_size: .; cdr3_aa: CASSLVPDSSTYEQYF; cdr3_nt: TGCGCCAGCAGCTTGGTCCCCGACAGTTCCACCTACGAGCAGTACTTC
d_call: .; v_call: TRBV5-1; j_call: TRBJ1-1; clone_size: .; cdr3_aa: CASSLQGLSTEAFF; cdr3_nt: TGCGCCAGCAGCTTACAGGGTCTTTCCACTGAAGCTTTCTTT
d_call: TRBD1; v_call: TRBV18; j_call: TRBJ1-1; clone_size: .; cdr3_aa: CASSLTGQKNTEAFF; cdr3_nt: TGTGCCAGCTCACTCACGGGACAGAAAAACACTGAAGCTTTCTTT
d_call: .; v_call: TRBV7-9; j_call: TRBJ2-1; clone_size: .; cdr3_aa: CASSSQAHGAYNEQFF; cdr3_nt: TGTGCCAGCAGCTCCCAAGCCCACGGAGCTTACAATGAGCAGTTCTTC
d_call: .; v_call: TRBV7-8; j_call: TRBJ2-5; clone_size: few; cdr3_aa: CASSLGPRDSFSEETQYF; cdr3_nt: TGTGCCAGCAGCTTAGGCCCACGGGACTCATTCAGTGAAGAGACCCAGTACTTC
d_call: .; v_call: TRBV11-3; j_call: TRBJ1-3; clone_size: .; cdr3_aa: CASSPHHRNTIYF; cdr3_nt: TGTGCCAGCAGCCCACATCATAGAAACACCATATATTTT
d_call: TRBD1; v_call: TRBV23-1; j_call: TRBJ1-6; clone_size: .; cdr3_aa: CASSQLQGVQSPLHF; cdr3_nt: TGCGCCAGCAGTCAATTACAGGGGGTGCAGTCACCCCTCCACTTT
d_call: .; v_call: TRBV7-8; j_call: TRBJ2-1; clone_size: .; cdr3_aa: CASSLTRTLLHNEQFF; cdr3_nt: TGTGCCAGCAGCTTAACGCGCACCCTCCTTCACAATGAGCAGTTCTTC
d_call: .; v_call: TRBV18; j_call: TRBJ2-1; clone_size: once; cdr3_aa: CASSPGVSNEQFF; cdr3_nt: TGTGCCAGCTCTCCAGGAGTCAGCAATGAGCAGTTCTTC
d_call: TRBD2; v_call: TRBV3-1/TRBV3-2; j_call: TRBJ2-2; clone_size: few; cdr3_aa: CASSLGGARTGELFF; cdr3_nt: TGTGCCAGCAGCCTCGGGGGGGCCCGCACCGGGGAGCTGTTTTTT
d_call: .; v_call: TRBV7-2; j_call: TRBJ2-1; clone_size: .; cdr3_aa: CASSSRHEQFF; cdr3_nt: TGTGCCAGCAGCTCGCGTCATGAGCAGTTCTTC
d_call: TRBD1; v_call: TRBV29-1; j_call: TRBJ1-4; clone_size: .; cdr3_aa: CSVDKQGKLFF; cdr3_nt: TGCAGCGTGGACAAACAGGGGAAGCTGTTTTTT
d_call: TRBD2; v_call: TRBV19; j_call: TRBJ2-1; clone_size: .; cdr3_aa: CASRPSAGGSYNEQFF; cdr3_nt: TGTGCCAGTAGACCGTCTGCGGGGGGCTCCTACAATGAGCAGTTCTTC
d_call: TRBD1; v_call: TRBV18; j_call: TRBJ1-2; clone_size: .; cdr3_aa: CASSQQGAGYTF; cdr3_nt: TGTGCCAGCTCACAACAGGGGGCCGGCTACACCTTC
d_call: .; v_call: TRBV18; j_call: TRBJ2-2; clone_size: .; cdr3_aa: CASRGSGAGELFF; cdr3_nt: TGTGCCAGCCGAGGGTCCGGGGCCGGGGAGCTGTTTTTT
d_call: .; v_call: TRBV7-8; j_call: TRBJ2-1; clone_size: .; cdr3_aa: CASSLGLTGDEQFF; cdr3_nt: TGTGCCAGCAGCTTAGGTTTGACCGGGGATGAGCAGTTCTTC
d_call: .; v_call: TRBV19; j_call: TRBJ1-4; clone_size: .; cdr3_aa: CASKGPGKLFF; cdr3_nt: TGTGCCAGTAAGGGTCCGGGGAAACTGTTTTTT
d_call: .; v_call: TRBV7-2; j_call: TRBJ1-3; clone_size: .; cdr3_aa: CASSSRAGNTIYF; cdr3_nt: TGTGCCAGCAGCTCGCGCGCTGGAAACACCATATATTTT
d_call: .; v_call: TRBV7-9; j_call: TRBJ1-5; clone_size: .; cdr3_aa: CASSPASGLTQHF; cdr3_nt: TGTGCCAGCAGCCCTGCCAGTGGGCTGACCCAGCATTTT
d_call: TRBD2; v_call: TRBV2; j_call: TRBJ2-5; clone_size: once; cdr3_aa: CASSEVGLASETQYF; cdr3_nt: TGTGCCAGCAGTGAAGTAGGACTAGCATCAGAGACCCAGTACTTC
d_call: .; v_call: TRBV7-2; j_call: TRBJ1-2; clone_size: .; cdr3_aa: CASSPRDYGYTF; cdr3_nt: TGTGCCAGCAGCCCGCGGGACTATGGCTACACCTTC
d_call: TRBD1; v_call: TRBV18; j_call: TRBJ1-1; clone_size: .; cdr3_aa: CASSPTGVGGNTEAFF; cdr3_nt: TGTGCCAGCTCACCGACAGGGGTCGGGGGGAACACTGAAGCTTTCTTT
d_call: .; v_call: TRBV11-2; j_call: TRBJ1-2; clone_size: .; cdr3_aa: CASSLTANYGYTF; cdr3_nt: TGTGCCAGCAGCCTAACAGCTAACTATGGCTACACCTTC
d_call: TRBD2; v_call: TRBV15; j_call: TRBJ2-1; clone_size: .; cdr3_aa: CATIHLGGLDEQFF; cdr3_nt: TGTGCCACCATCCACCTCGGGGGGTTGGATGAGCAGTTCTTC
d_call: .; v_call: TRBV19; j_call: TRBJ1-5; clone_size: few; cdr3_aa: CASHGGVNQPQHF; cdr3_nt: TGTGCCAGCCACGGAGGGGTCAATCAGCCCCAGCATTTT